The 6 T cell receptor beta chains below come from one sample, sequenced in a study of shared clonotypes between healthy human individuals. Sequencing used immunoSEQ multiplex PCR; TCRdb keeps in-frame clones, though not all of them. The sample comprises fewer than 1.6 million clones, 98% of which are singletons, and approximately 0.38% rests with the top ten. The sample taken for sequencing was naive CD4+ T cells sorted from blood. Subset meaning: CD45RA+ positively selected. The receptors were gathered from a man aged 30-40 years in good health.

The gene calls are TRBV30 and TRBJ1-2; 9 nucleotides align to TRBD1. This CDR3 comprises 15 residues. Trimming cost V 5 bases and J 2 bases; bases outside gene matches: 9. Germline V gives CDR1 GTSNPN, CDR2 SVGIG (reference sequence). The DNA of the CDR3 is TGTGCCTGGGCCCGGGACAGGGACTCGAACTATGGCTACACCTTC. This codes for CAWARDRDSNYGYTF.

The chain links TRBV7-6 to TRBJ1-3; a possible D gene is TRBD1 (6 bases). The germline V gene has CDR1 SGHVS and CDR2 FNYEAQ. The CDR3 runs 15 residues. The V end was cut by 5 bases, the J end by 4 bases, with 15 bases between. CDR3 loop: CASSELQGRGNTIYF. In nucleotides, the CDR3 is TGTGCCAGCAGCGAACTACAGGGACGAGGAAACACCATATATTTT.

The chain carries TRBV7-3 and TRBJ1-1, with D perhaps TRBD1 (6 bases). V shed 2 bases and J shed 5 bases, with 12 bases lying between them. CDR3 size: 14 residues. From germline, CDR1 is SGHTA and CDR2 FQGTGA. The CDR3 coding sequence is TGTGCCAGCAGCTTAGACGGCAGGGGAACTGAAGCTTTCTTT. Amino acids: CASSLDGRGTEAFF.

This clone showed up just once. J is TRBJ2-1 and V is TRBV6-5; the D call may be TRBD1 or TRBD2 (5 bases each). The CDR3 runs to 14 residues. Trimming took 4 bases from V and 5 from J, leaving 12 bases between them. CDR1 is MNHEY, CDR2 SVGAGI, per germline. The CDR3 DNA reads TGTGCCAGCAGTTCCGTTGGGACCCACAATGAGCAGTTCTTC. Amino acid sequence: CASSSVGTHNEQFF.

Of note for this clone: Different DNA sequences within this sample yield the same CDR3. The V and J genes are TRBV4-1 and TRBJ2-2; D not certain. Deletions cut 3 bases from V and 3 bases from J, with 2 bases between. Germline CDR1 and CDR2: MGHRA and YSYEKL. The CDR3 has 12 residues. The CDR3 protein is CASSQYTGELFF. The CDR3 DNA sequence: TGCGCCAGCAGCCAGTACACCGGGGAGCTGTTTTTT.

This chain uses TRBV7-2 with TRBJ2-3, with D hard to call. V lost 2 bases, J lost 3 bases, and 9 bases lay in between. Germline lookup yields CDR1 SGHTA and CDR2 FQGNSA. The CDR3 is 14 amino acids. The DNA of the CDR3 is TGTGCCAGCAGCTTAAGTACGCAGACAGATACGCAGTATTTT. This translates into CASSLSTQTDTQYF.